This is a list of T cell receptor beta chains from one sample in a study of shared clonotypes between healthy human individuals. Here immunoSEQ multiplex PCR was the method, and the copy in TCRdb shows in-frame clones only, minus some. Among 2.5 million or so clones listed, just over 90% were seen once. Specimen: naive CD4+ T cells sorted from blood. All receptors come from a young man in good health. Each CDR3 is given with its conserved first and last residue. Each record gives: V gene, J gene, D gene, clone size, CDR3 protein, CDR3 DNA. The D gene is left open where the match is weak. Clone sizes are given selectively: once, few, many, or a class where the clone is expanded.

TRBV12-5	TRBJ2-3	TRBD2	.	CASGLVFSREPPTDTQYF	TGTGCTAGTGGTTTGGTCTTCTCGCGGGAGCCCCCCACAGATACGCAGTATTTT
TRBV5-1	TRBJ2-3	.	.	CASSLVPQPGTDTQYF	TGCGCCAGCAGCTTGGTTCCGCAGCCCGGCACAGATACGCAGTATTTT
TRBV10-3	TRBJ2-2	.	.	CAISVTEGTGELFF	TGTGCCATCAGTGTTACTGAGGGGACCGGGGAGCTGTTTTTT
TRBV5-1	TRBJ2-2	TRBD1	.	CASSRRTGGSGELFF	TGCGCCAGCAGCCGACGGACAGGGGGGTCCGGGGAGCTGTTTTTT
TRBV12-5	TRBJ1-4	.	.	CASGLIQTGGEKLFF	TGTGCTAGTGGTTTGATCCAGACAGGTGGGGAAAAACTGTTTTTT
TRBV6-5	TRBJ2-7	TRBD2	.	CASSRHGLAGEQYF	TGTGCCAGCAGTCGCCACGGACTAGCAGGGGAGCAGTACTTC
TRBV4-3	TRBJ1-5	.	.	CASSQTTGGNQPQHF	TGCGCCAGCAGCCAGACCACAGGTGGCAATCAGCCCCAGCATTTT
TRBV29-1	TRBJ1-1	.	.	CSVLRGAGTEAFF	TGCAGCGTTCTTAGGGGGGCCGGCACTGAAGCTTTCTTT
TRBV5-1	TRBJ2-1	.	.	CASSPPGNEQFF	TGCGCCAGCAGCCCCCCCGGGAATGAGCAGTTCTTC
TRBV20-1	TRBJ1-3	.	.	CSALGNTIYF	TGCAGTGCTCTAGGAAACACCATATATTTT
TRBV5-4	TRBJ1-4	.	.	CASSRSGTSNEKLFF	TGTGCCAGCAGTCGCTCCGGGACATCTAATGAAAAACTGTTTTTT
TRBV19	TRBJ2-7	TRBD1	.	CASRTGQGSGEQYF	TGTGCCAGTAGGACAGGACAGGGATCGGGAGAGCAGTACTTC
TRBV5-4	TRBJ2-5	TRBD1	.	CASSADREETQYF	TGTGCCAGCAGCGCGGACAGGGAAGAGACCCAGTACTTC
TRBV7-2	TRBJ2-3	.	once	CASSLLGSVQSTDTQYF	TGTGCCAGCAGCTTATTGGGGAGCGTTCAGAGCACAGATACGCAGTATTTT
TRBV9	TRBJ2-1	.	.	CASSVVGDTRYNEQFF	TGTGCCAGCAGCGTAGTGGGGGACACCAGATACAATGAGCAGTTCTTC
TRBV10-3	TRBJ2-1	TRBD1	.	CAIRTGTINEQFF	TGTGCCATCAGGACAGGGACAATTAATGAGCAGTTCTTC
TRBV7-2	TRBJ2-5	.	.	CASTPAGRAQETQYF	TGTGCCAGCACCCCCGCGGGGCGGGCCCAAGAGACCCAGTACTTC
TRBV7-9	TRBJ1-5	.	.	CASSLSGRDSNQPQHF	TGTGCCAGCAGCTTAAGTGGGAGGGATAGCAATCAGCCCCAGCATTTT
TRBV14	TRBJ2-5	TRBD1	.	CASSPGQGVQETQYF	TGTGCCAGCAGCCCGGGACAGGGGGTTCAAGAGACCCAGTACTTC
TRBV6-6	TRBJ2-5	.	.	CASSSIETQYF	TGTGCCAGCAGTTCAATAGAGACCCAGTACTTC
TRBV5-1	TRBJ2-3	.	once	CASSLEGRRDTQYF	TGCGCCAGCAGCTTGGAGGGACGGAGAGATACGCAGTATTTT
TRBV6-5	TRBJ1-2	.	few	CASRTGPGGYTF	TGTGCCAGCAGGACGGGACCGGGTGGCTACACCTTC
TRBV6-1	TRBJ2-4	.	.	CASRRTGIAKNIQYF	TGTGCCAGCAGACGCACAGGGATAGCCAAAAACATTCAGTACTTC
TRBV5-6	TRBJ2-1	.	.	CASSLSGRYNEQFF	TGTGCCAGCAGCTTGTCCGGTCGGTACAATGAGCAGTTCTTC
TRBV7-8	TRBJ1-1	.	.	CASSPLPNTEAFF	TGTGCCAGCAGCCCTCTACCGAACACTGAAGCTTTCTTT
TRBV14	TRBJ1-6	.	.	CASSHPQGSPLHF	TGTGCCAGCAGCCACCCCCAGGGATCACCCCTCCACTTT
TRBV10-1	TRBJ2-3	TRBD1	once	CASSPGTGSDTQYF	TGCGCCAGCTCACCCGGGACAGGGAGTGATACGCAGTATTTT
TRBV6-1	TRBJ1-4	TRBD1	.	CASSQQGAGNEKLFF	TGTGCCAGCTCCCAACAGGGGGCAGGTAATGAAAAACTGTTTTTT
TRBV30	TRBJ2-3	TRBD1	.	CAWRRGPSTDTQYF	TGTGCCTGGAGGAGGGGGCCGAGCACAGATACGCAGTATTTT
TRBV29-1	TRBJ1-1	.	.	CSVDKDRPGEAFF	TGCAGCGTCGACAAGGACAGACCCGGTGAAGCTTTCTTT
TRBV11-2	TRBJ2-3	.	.	CASSRGSGTDTQYF	TGTGCCAGCAGCCGGGGGAGCGGAACAGATACGCAGTATTTT
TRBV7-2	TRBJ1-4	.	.	CASSFDRAINEKLFF	TGTGCCAGCAGCTTCGACAGAGCAATTAATGAAAAACTGTTTTTT
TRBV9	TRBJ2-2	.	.	CASSSREGMNGELFF	TGTGCCAGCAGCTCCAGAGAGGGGATGAACGGGGAGCTGTTTTTT
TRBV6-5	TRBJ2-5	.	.	CASSYDGGVGTQYF	TGTGCCAGCAGTTACGACGGAGGCGTAGGGACCCAGTACTTC
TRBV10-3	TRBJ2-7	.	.	CANRYEQYF	TGTGCCAACCGATACGAGCAGTACTTC
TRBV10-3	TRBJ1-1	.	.	CAITTTEFGVEAFF	TGTGCCATCACCACCACAGAGTTTGGGGTAGAAGCTTTCTTT
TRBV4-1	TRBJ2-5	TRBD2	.	CASSQASGVETQYF	TGCGCCAGCAGCCAAGCTAGCGGGGTTGAGACCCAGTACTTC
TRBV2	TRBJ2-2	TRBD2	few	CASSGLAVTGELFF	TGTGCCAGCAGTGGACTAGCGGTCACCGGGGAGCTGTTTTTT
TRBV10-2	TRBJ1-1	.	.	CASSVKGRLETEAFF	TGCGCCAGCAGTGTGAAGGGGCGGTTGGAGACTGAAGCTTTCTTT
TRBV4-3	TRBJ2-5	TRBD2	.	CASSQRRSAGAKETQYF	TGCGCCAGCAGCCAAAGGAGGTCAGCGGGAGCCAAAGAGACCCAGTACTTC
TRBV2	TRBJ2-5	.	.	CASNINEETQYF	TGTGCCAGCAATATCAACGAAGAGACCCAGTACTTC